Listed below are T cell receptor beta chains from one sample, sequenced in a study of blood T cell repertoires in COVID-19. Here immunoSEQ multiplex PCR was the method, and the copy in TCRdb shows in-frame clones only, minus some. The sample lists some 220,000 clones, approximately 85% seen once, with 5.2% in the top ten. The sequenced material came from peripheral blood. The receptor set was obtained from a woman in her 70s with COVID-19, enrolled during active disease. Each CDR3 is given with its conserved first and last residue. A D gene is named only where the DNA matches it firmly. Size is stated for part of the rows, as once, few or many counts, or as a class when the clone is expanded.

NA	TRBV7-8	TRBJ2-5	NA	TGTGCCAGCAACCAACACGCCGAAGAGACCCAGTACTTC	CASNQHAEETQYF
NA	TRBV30	TRBJ1-6	once	TGTGCCTGGAGCGGCATCGGGAGCTCCTATAATTCACCCCTCCACTTT	CAWSGIGSSYNSPLHF
TRBD1	TRBV30	TRBJ2-7	few	TGTGCCTGGAGGCCGACAGGGGGAAATGACGAGCAGTACTTC	CAWRPTGGNDEQYF
NA	TRBV5-4	TRBJ2-6	few	TGTGCCAGCAGCTTGAAAAGTCCAGGCTCTGGGGCCAACGTCCTGACTTTC	CASSLKSPGSGANVLTF
NA	TRBV11-3	TRBJ2-1	NA	TGTGCCAGCAGCTTGGGCCGTTCCAGCTATGAGCAGTTCTTC	CASSLGRSSYEQFF
TRBD2	TRBV19	TRBJ2-1	NA	TGTGCCAGTAGCCGAACCGGGACTAGCGGGAGTGGATCCCCCTACAATGAGCAGTTCTTC	CASSRTGTSGSGSPYNEQFF
NA	TRBV7-9	TRBJ1-1	once	TGTGCCAGCAGCGAGAGGGTGAACACTGAAGCTTTCTTT	CASSERVNTEAFF
TRBD1	TRBV10-1	TRBJ2-1	once	TGCGCCAGCAGTGAATCCGGGACAGCAGTACAGTTCTTC	CASSESGTAVQFF
TRBD2	TRBV5-4	TRBJ2-1	NA	TGTGCCAGCAGCTTTGGACTAGCGGGAGACTACAATGAGCAGTTCTTC	CASSFGLAGDYNEQFF
TRBD1	TRBV6-5	TRBJ2-7	NA	TGTGCCAGCGGGGTCGAGACAGGGGGCTACGAGCAGTACTTC	CASGVETGGYEQYF
TRBD1	TRBV28	TRBJ2-7	NA	TGTGCCAGCAGTTTCCTGGGTATCTCCGGGACAGGGGTCCACGAGCAGTACTTC	CASSFLGISGTGVHEQYF
TRBD1	TRBV6-5	TRBJ1-3	few	TGTGCCAGCAGTTACACAGGGGTCTCTTCTGGAAACACCATATATTTT	CASSYTGVSSGNTIYF
NA	TRBV4-2	TRBJ2-7	NA	TGTGCCAGCAGCCAAGGGGGTAGGGGCTACGAGCAGTACTTC	CASSQGGRGYEQYF
TRBD1	TRBV7-3	TRBJ2-7	NA	TGTGCCAGCAGCCGACAGGGGGCGATAAACGAGCAGTACTTC	CASSRQGAINEQYF